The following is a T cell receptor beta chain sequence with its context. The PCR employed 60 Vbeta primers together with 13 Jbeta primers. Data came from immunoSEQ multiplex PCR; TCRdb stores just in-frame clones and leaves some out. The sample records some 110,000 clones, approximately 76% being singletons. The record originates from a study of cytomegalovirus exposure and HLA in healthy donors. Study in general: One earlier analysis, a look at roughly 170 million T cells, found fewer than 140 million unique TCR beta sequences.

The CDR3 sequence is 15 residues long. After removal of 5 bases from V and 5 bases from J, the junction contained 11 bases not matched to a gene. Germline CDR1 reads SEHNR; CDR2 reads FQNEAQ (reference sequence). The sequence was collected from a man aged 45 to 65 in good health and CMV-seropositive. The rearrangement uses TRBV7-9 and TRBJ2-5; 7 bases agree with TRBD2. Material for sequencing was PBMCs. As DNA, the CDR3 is TGTGCCAGCAGCGGCCGGTCGACAGCGGGGGAGACCCAGTACTTC. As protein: CASSGRSTAGETQYF.